This T cell receptor beta chain appears in the sequencing data of a study of T cell changes during pregnancy in multiple sclerosis. Only in-frame clones appear in the TCRdb table, and some are missing; sequencing was by immunoSEQ multiplex PCR. The sample carries some 97,000 clones, around nine tenths recorded once. CDR1 is SQVTM, CDR2 ANQGSEA, per germline. Trimming removed 7 bases from V and 0 bases from J, with 11 bases in between. The CDR3 consists of 13 residues. This rearrangement joins TRBV29-1 to TRBJ2-3, with D possibly being TRBD2 (6 bases). The sample in question was peripheral blood, obtained in the second trimester of pregnancy. The sequence derives from a female donor with multiple sclerosis, enrolled in a pregnancy study. CDR3 amino acids: CSASGESTDTQYF. CDR3 in DNA: TGCAGCGCATCGGGGGAGAGCACAGATACGCAGTATTTT.